This TCR beta chain is from a study of cytomegalovirus exposure and HLA in healthy donors. Study as a whole: In an early release, HLA-typed donors contributed approximately 80 million unique TCR sequences. Broader study findings: The study flagged around 150 TCR beta chains as cytomegalovirus-associated.

Worth noting for this clone: What it recognizes is unknown.

The PCR was carried out with 60 Vbeta primers and 13 Jbeta primers. Here immunoSEQ multiplex PCR was the method, and the copy in TCRdb shows in-frame clones only, minus some. The sample contains roughly 190,000 clones, 79% of which appear only once. Germline V gives CDR1 SGHAT, CDR2 FQNNGV. The V end was cut by 4 bases, the J end by 2 bases, with 8 bases between. The CDR3 runs 13 residues. The chain couples TRBV11-2 to TRBJ2-5, with TRBD2 as a possible D gene (6 bases). Source material: PBMCs. The receptor was derived from a woman aged 45-59 years in good health and CMV-seronegative. CDR3 region: CASSSGLQETQYF. The CDR3 DNA reads TGTGCCAGCAGCTCGGGACTTCAAGAGACCCAGTACTTC.